This entry describes one TCR beta chain. Trimming left V 10 bases short and J 3 bases short, with 19 bases between. The CDR3 totals 15 residues. Germline CDR1 LNHDA, CDR2 SQIVND (reference sequence). Naive CD8 isolation took CD45RO-negative cells positively selected for CCR7 and excluded terminally differentiated effector memory CD45RA+ cells. The data are from a study of shared clonotypes between healthy human individuals. Repertoires were generated with immunoSEQ multiplex PCR, while TCRdb's copy carries only in-frame clones and drops some. The data contain over 2,000,000 clones, 93% of them singletons.

The chain recombines TRBV19 with TRBJ1-3; D may be TRBD1 (6 bases). Material: naive CD8+ T cells from PBMCs. The clonotype comes from a man aged 18-30 years in good health. Some clones in this sample may be carry-over from other donors' samples. CDR3 DNA sequence: TGTGCCACCAGCCGGGACACCTTTCTTGGAAACACCATATATTTT. The encoded protein is CATSRDTFLGNTIYF.